One sample yielded the 26 T cell receptor beta chains listed below, sequenced in a study of cytomegalovirus exposure and HLA in healthy donors. Both 60 Vbeta primers and 13 Jbeta primers went into the PCR. Sequencing used immunoSEQ multiplex PCR; TCRdb keeps in-frame clones, though not all of them. The data contain about 190,000 clones, more than 75% of them singletons. The sample taken for sequencing was PBMCs. The receptors here all came from a woman in her twenties or thirties in good health and CMV-seropositive.

V gene TRBV4-1 combines with J gene TRBJ2-7; TRBD2 matches at 9 bases. CDR3 size: 16 residues. Germline loops: CDR1 MGHRA, CDR2 YSYEKL. Trimming cost V 0 bases and J 4 bases; bases outside gene matches: 7. The CDR3 bases are TGCGCCAGCAGCCAAGACCTGAATAGCGGGGGTTACGAGCAGTACTTC. It encodes CASSQDLNSGGYEQYF.

The chain joins TRBV27 to TRBJ2-5, with 9 bases fitting TRBD2. The CDR3 loop spans 13 amino acids. The V gene's germline CDR1 is MNHEY and CDR2 SMNVEV (reference sequence). J gave up 3 bases and V 5 bases, and 1 base lay outside the gene matches. The CDR3 here is CASSRLAEETQYF. The CDR3, as DNA: TGTGCCAGCAGTAGACTAGCGGAAGAGACCCAGTACTTC.

In this sample, this clone turned up once. V gene TRBV28 combines with J gene TRBJ1-4, with TRBD1 identical over 9 bases. J lost 0 bases, V lost 6 bases, and 14 bases had no gene match. The CDR3 runs 19 residues. The germline V gene encodes CDR1 MDHEN and CDR2 SYDVKM. As DNA, the CDR3 is TGTGCCAGCAGCCCCCTTACCGGGACAGGGACACCAACTAATGAAAAACTGTTTTTT. Translating it yields CASSPLTGTGTPTNEKLFF. Full variable domain (outside the CDR3, taken from reference TRBV28 and TRBJ1-4): DVKVTQSSRYLVKRTGEKVFLECVQDMDHENMFWYRQDPGLGLRLIYFSYDVKMKEKGDIPEGYSVSREKKERFSLILESASTNQTSMYLCASSPLTGTGTPTNEKLFFGSGTQLSVL.

This chain connects TRBV7-2 to TRBJ1-4; the D is unclear. Germline CDR1 and CDR2: SGHTA and FQGNSA. The CDR3 contains 14 residues. V was clipped by 1 base and J by 7 bases, with 10 bases between them. The CDR3 sequence: CASSLEPAAEKLFF. In DNA, the CDR3 is TGTGCCAGCAGCTTAGAGCCTGCCGCTGAAAAACTGTTTTTT.

The chain joins TRBV5-1 to TRBJ1-5, with TRBD1 as a possible D gene (6 bases). CDR1 is SGHRS, CDR2 YFSETQ, per germline. The CDR3 is 16 amino acids. Between the trimmed V and J ends, which lost 5 bases and 3 bases, there was a span of 18 bases. In DNA form, the CDR3 reads TGCGCCAGCAGACCGACGTGGGGGGGGCTCAATCAGCCCCAGCATTTT. It specifies CASRPTWGGLNQPQHF.

The chain employs TRBV9 and TRBJ2-7, with 9 nucleotides matching TRBD1. V lost 2 bases, J lost 3 bases, and 6 bases stayed unmatched. The CDR3 consists of 15 residues. CDR1 is SGDLS, CDR2 YYNGEE, per germline. DNA of the CDR3: TGTGCCAGCAGCGTCGGGACAGGGAGTAGCTACGAGCAGTACTTC. Amino acid sequence: CASSVGTGSSYEQYF.

The V gene is TRBV28, the J gene TRBJ1-5; D gene ambiguous. This CDR3 has 18 residues. Germline V gives CDR1 MDHEN, CDR2 SYDVKM. V was cut by 7 bases and J by 0 bases, with 22 bases left in between. As DNA, the CDR3 is TGTGCCAGCACCTCCATCTTTACTAGGCACGATAGCAATCAGCCCCAGCATTTT. It yields the protein CASTSIFTRHDSNQPQHF.

V is TRBV28 and J is TRBJ1-1; D is unclear. CDR1 MDHEN and CDR2 SYDVKM come from the germline V gene. V was clipped by 1 base and J by 1 base, with 7 bases between them. The CDR3 sequence is 14 residues long. The CDR3 loop is CASSLLRENTEAFF. The CDR3 region has the DNA TGTGCCAGCAGTTTATTGAGGGAGAACACTGAAGCTTTCTTT.

This clone was counted once. The CDR3 sequence: CASSVDGGSLYNSPLHF. The CDR3 DNA reads TGTGCCAGCAGCGTAGATGGAGGATCTCTTTATAATTCACCCCTCCACTTT. The chain employs TRBV9 and TRBJ1-6; D uncertain. CDR1 SGDLS and CDR2 YYNGEE come from the germline V gene. The V and J ends lost 0 bases and 4 bases respectively, with 14 bases between them. This CDR3 is 17 amino acids long. Based on the CDR3 plus reference TRBV9 and TRBJ1-6, the full variable domain is DSGVTQTPKHLITATGQRVTLRCSPRSGDLSVYWYQQSLDQGLQFLIQYYNGEERAKGNILERFSAQQFPDLHSELNLSSLELGDSALYFCASSVDGGSLYNSPLHFGNGTRLTVT.

The chain uses TRBV19 and TRBJ2-7; D is undetermined. The germline V gene encodes CDR1 LNHDA and CDR2 SQIVND (reference sequence). V was trimmed by 0 bases and J by 3 bases, leaving 9 bases between them. The CDR3 covers 14 residues. The CDR3 DNA reads as TGTGCCAGTAGTATAGATCGTGGCGGCTACGAGCAGTACTTC. It yields the protein CASSIDRGGYEQYF.

The sample holds one count of this clone. The chain uses TRBV2 and TRBJ1-3; tentative D call: TRBD1 (5 bases). V was shortened by 6 bases and J by 5 bases, with 14 bases between the two germline ends. This CDR3 region has 14 residues. The germline gives CDR1 SNHLY, CDR2 FYNNEI. The CDR3 DNA sequence: TGTGCCAGCAGACCCACAGGTTTTAGAAACACCATATATTTT. Its protein is CASRPTGFRNTIYF. The full variable domain, with the rest looked up from reference TRBV2 and TRBJ1-3, is EPEVTQTPSHQVTQMGQEVILRCVPISNHLYFYWYRQILGQKVEFLVSFYNNEISEKSEIFDDQFSVERPDGSNFTLKIRSTKLEDSAMYFCASRPTGFRNTIYFGEGSWLTVV.

The chain employs TRBV7-2 and TRBJ2-7, with TRBD2 matching over 11 bases. The length of the CDR3 is 16 residues. With 3 bases clipped from V and 2 bases from J, the junction kept 6 bases outside the gene matches. Germline loops: CDR1 SGHTA, CDR2 FQGNSA. CDR3: CASSFTSGSSPYEQYF. For the CDR3, the DNA is TGTGCCAGCAGCTTTACTAGCGGGAGTTCTCCCTACGAGCAGTACTTC.

V and J are TRBV4-3 and TRBJ1-5; D is uncertain. The ends were cut back, 1 base at V and 2 bases at J, with 9 bases in the middle. The CDR3 is 15 amino acids. Germline CDR1 reads LGHNA; CDR2 reads YSLEER. CDR3 loop: CASSQGYMGNQPQHF. The CDR3 DNA follows: TGCGCCAGCAGCCAAGGGTACATGGGCAATCAGCCCCAGCATTTT.

The V call is TRBV19, the J call TRBJ2-2; 9 bases agree with TRBD1. Germline-derived CDR1 and CDR2 are LNHDA and SQIVND (reference sequence). The CDR3 is 17 amino acids. Unmatched junction bases numbered 11, after V lost 6 bases and J lost 3 bases. Here the CDR3 reads CASSVGWRTGDTGELFF. The DNA for the CDR3 is TGTGCCAGTAGCGTCGGATGGCGGACAGGGGACACCGGGGAGCTGTTTTTT.

This chain joins TRBV9 and TRBJ2-1, with 12 nucleotides matching TRBD2. V shed 1 base and J 1 base; nucleotides not matched to a gene: 9. From germline, CDR1 is SGDLS and CDR2 YYNGEE. The length of the CDR3 is 19 residues. DNA for the CDR3: TGTGCCAGCAGCGTAATCGCTAGCGGGGGGGCCGGATCCTACAATGAGCAGTTCTTC. Its protein is CASSVIASGGAGSYNEQFF. The whole variable domain, filled in from reference TRBV9 and TRBJ2-1, reads DSGVTQTPKHLITATGQRVTLRCSPRSGDLSVYWYQQSLDQGLQFLIQYYNGEERAKGNILERFSAQQFPDLHSELNLSSLELGDSALYFCASSVIASGGAGSYNEQFFGPGTRLTVL.

CDR3 amino acids: CASSQLGVNEKLFF. The DNA for the CDR3 is TGCGCCAGCAGCCAATTAGGGGTTAATGAAAAACTGTTTTTT. V usage is TRBV4-1 and J usage is TRBJ1-4; maybe TRBD1 (5 bases). Deletions cut 2 bases from V and 4 bases from J, with 8 bases between. The CDR3 covers 14 residues. Germline V lookup: CDR1 MGHRA, CDR2 YSYEKL.

The rearrangement joins TRBV10-1 to TRBJ2-3, with D hard to call. The germline CDR1 and CDR2 sequences are WNHNN and SYGVQD (reference sequence). There are 14 residues in the CDR3. The V and J ends lost 2 bases and 2 bases respectively, with 8 bases between them. The CDR3 region has the DNA TGCGCCAGCAGTGAGATGGAGTCCACAGATACGCAGTATTTT. The encoded protein is CASSEMESTDTQYF.

The chain links TRBV5-5 to TRBJ1-5; weak D call: TRBD1 (5 bases). Germline V CDR1 and CDR2: SGHKS, YYEKEE (reference sequence). The V gene lost 1 base and the J gene lost 6 bases, with 23 bases spanning the gap. There are 18 residues in the CDR3. CDR3 loop: CASSLMPARANYFQPQHF. The CDR3 DNA follows: TGTGCCAGCAGCTTGATGCCCGCCAGGGCGAACTATTTTCAGCCCCAGCATTTT.

This chain joins TRBV5-4 and TRBJ2-1, with 11 positions matching TRBD2. CDR1 SGHNT and CDR2 YYREEE come from the germline V gene (reference sequence). Losses at the gene ends were 3 bases for V and 5 bases for J; bases not matched to a gene: 7. This CDR3 contains 16 residues. The CDR3 DNA sequence: TGTGCCAGCAGCTCGCGGGCGACTAGCGGGGACAATGAGCAGTTCTTC. Protein product: CASSSRATSGDNEQFF.

The gene calls are TRBV19 and TRBJ2-1, with 8 bases fitting TRBD1. The CDR3 length is 17 residues. Unmatched junction bases numbered 15, after V lost 4 bases and J lost 7 bases. Germline CDR1 is LNHDA and CDR2 is SQIVND (reference sequence). CDR3 coding DNA: TGTGCCAGTAGTAGCGACAGGGGACGGGGAGGTTGGAATGAGCAGTTCTTC. Its translation is CASSSDRGRGGWNEQFF.

This sequence joins TRBV7-9 and TRBJ2-5; 7 bases map to TRBD1. The J call may be wrong; the DNA end is better matched by TRBJ2-7. This CDR3 comprises 14 residues. The germline gives CDR1 SEHNR, CDR2 FQNEAQ (reference sequence). CDR3 residues: CASSYGQVNYEQYF. CDR3 DNA: TGTGCCAGCAGCTACGGACAGGTTAACTACGAGCAGTACTTC.

The chain combines TRBV7-9 with TRBJ2-1; weak D call: TRBD2 (6 bases). The V gene's germline CDR1 is SEHNR and CDR2 FQNEAQ (reference sequence). This CDR3 spans 16 amino acids. The V end lost 6 bases, the J end lost 1 base, and 16 bases lay between the germline ends. CDR3 loop: CASRFGGWTSYNEQFF. The CDR3 DNA follows: TGTGCCAGCAGATTTGGGGGGTGGACTTCCTACAATGAGCAGTTCTTC. Full variable domain (rest looked up from reference TRBV7-9 and TRBJ2-1): DTGVSQNPRHKITKRGQNVTFRCDPISEHNRLYWYRQTLGQGPEFLTYFQNEAQLEKSRLLSDRFSAERPKGSFSTLEIQRTEQGDSAMYLCASRFGGWTSYNEQFFGPGTRLTVL.

The chain combines TRBV7-6 with TRBJ1-3, with TRBD1 matching over 11 bases. The germline V gene encodes CDR1 SGHVS and CDR2 FNYEAQ. This CDR3 contains 15 residues. J was trimmed by 4 bases and V by 5 bases; bases with no gene match: 4. Here the CDR3 DNA reads TGTGCCAGCAGCACAAGGACAGGGGGCGGAAACACCATATATTTT. Protein sequence: CASSTRTGGGNTIYF.

This clone has just one count. The rearrangement joins TRBV2 to TRBJ2-1, with 7 positions matching TRBD2. The CDR3 consists of 15 residues. In germline, CDR1 is SNHLY, CDR2 FYNNEI. Trimming at V came to 5 bases and at J to 5 bases, leaving 9 bases not matched to a gene. The CDR3 here is CASSFGGRANNEQFF. The CDR3 DNA is TGTGCCAGCAGTTTTGGGGGGAGGGCCAACAATGAGCAGTTCTTC.

The chain uses TRBV30 and TRBJ2-1; D gene unclear. This CDR3 is 15 amino acids long. The germline V gene has CDR1 GTSNPN and CDR2 SVGIG (reference sequence). Trimming took off 2 bases at V and 6 bases at J, with 17 bases between the two ends. CDR3 residues: CAWSPPGFRRNEQFF. CDR3 coding DNA: TGTGCCTGGAGTCCTCCGGGTTTCCGGCGCAATGAGCAGTTCTTC.

The chain uses TRBV5-1 and TRBJ2-2; no reliable D call. This CDR3 region has 16 residues. The germline V gene has CDR1 SGHRS and CDR2 YFSETQ. V lost 0 bases to trimming and J lost 6 bases, with 15 bases between them. CDR3 DNA: TGCGCCAGCAGCTTGGTTACCGGGTCAGCCGCCGGGGAGCTGTTTTTT. Translating it yields CASSLVTGSAAGELFF.